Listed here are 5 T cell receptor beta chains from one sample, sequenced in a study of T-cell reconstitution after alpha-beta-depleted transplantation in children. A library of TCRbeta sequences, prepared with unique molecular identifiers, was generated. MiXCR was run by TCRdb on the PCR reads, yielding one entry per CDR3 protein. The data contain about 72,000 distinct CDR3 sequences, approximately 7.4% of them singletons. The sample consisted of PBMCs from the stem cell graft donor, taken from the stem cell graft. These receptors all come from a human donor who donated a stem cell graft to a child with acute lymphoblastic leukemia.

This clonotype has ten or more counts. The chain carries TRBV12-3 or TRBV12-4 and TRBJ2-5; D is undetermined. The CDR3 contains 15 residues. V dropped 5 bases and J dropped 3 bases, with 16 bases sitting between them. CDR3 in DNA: TGTGCCAGCAGTCCCCCCCGGATTGTAGAAGAGACCCAGTACTTC. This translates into CASSPPRIVEETQYF.

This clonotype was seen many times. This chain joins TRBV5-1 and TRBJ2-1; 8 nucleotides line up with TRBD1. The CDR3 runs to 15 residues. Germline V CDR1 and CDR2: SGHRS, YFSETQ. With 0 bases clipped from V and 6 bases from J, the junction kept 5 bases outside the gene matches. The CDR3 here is CASSLVGQGANEQFF. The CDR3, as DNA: TGCGCCAGCAGCTTGGTAGGACAGGGAGCCAATGAGCAGTTCTTC.

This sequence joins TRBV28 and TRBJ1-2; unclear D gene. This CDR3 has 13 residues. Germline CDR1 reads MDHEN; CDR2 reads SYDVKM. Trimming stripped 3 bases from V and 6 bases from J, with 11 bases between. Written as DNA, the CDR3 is TGTGCCAGCAGTTTGCAGGTCTCGGATGGCTACACCTTC. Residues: CASSLQVSDGYTF.

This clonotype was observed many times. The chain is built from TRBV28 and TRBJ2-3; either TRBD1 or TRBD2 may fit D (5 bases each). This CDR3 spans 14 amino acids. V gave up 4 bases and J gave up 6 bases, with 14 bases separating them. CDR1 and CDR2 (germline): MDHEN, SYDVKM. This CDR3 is CASSSRDQKDTQYF. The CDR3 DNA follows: TGTGCCAGCAGTTCCCGGGACCAAAAGGATACGCAGTATTTT.

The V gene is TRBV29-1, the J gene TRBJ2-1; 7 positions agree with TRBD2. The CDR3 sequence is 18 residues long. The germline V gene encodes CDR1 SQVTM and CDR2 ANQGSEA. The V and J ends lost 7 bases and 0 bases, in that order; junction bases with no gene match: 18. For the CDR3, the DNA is TGCAGCGCCGGGGGGACGGCTAGAGAGAGTTACTCCTACAATGAGCAGTTCTTC. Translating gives CSAGGTARESYSYNEQFF.